This T cell receptor (beta chain) was found in a study of T cell repertoires in cytomegalovirus infection. As for this clonotype: Its antigen is as yet unknown.

Study conclusions and caveats: Within the response measured ex vivo, HLA-C-restricted CMV-specific TCR beta clonotypes were dominant.

Each CDR3 protein is one row after TCRdb ran MiXCR on the reads. The sample lists tens of thousands of distinct CDR3 sequences, 20% occurring once. The CDR3 sequence is 14 residues long. With V trimmed by 6 bases and J by 3 bases, 4 bases remained unmatched. Germline-derived CDR1 and CDR2 are MNHNY and SVGAGI (reference sequence). Source: CD8+ T cells from cultured PBMCs, taken from culture after CMV antigen stimulation. The source is a human donor in good health (CMV status not recorded). Some clones in this sample may be carry-over from other donors' samples. This chain connects TRBV6-6 to TRBJ1-1; 10 bases line up with TRBD1. The CDR3 DNA sequence: TGTGCCAGCAGGGAAGGGACAGGGGACACTGAAGCTTTCTTT. It encodes CASREGTGDTEAFF.